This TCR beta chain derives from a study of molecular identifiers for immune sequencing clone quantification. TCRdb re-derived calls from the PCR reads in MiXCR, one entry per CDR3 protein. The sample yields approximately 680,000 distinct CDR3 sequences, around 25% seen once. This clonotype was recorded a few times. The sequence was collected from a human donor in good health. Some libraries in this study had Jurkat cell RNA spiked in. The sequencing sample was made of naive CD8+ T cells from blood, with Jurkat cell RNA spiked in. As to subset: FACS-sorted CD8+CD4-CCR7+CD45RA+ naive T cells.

The CDR3 coding sequence is TGTGCCAGCAGCTTGGTTTACAGCTCCTACGAGCAGTACTTC. Amino acid sequence: CASSLVYSSYEQYF. The rearrangement joins TRBV5-8 to TRBJ2-7, with D unresolved. The CDR3 has 14 residues. The germline CDR1 and CDR2 sequences are SGHTS and YDEGEE. V was trimmed by 0 bases and J by 0 bases, leaving 7 bases between them. Looking up the rest from reference TRBV5-8 and TRBJ2-7 gives the full variable domain: EAGVTQSPTHLIKTRGQQATLRCSPISGHTSVYWYQQALGLGLQFLLWYDEGEERNRGNFPPRFSGRQFPNYSSELNVNALELEDSALYLCASSLVYSSYEQYFGPGTRLTVT.